The TCR beta chain under discussion was sequenced for a study of T-cell memory formation after mild COVID-19. Looking at the study overall: TCR clusters largely stayed donor specific. Broader study findings: Nothing confirmed that second-wave clones peaking on day 37 were specific for SARS-CoV-2. Contracting CD4+ clones sat mainly in CM and EM; CD8+ in EMRA.

TCRdb reprocessed the 5' RACE reads with MiXCR, giving one entry per CDR3 protein. The table records roughly 410,000 distinct CDR3 sequences, approximately 24% of them present only once. Between the trimmed V and J ends, which lost 2 bases and 4 bases, there was a span of 11 bases. Germline CDR1 reads KGHSH; CDR2 reads LQKENI. The CDR3 has 14 amino acids. A remark on this clonotype: No antigen is known for it.

The specimen was PBMCs or a T cell subset sorted from them (not recorded which). The source is an adult woman who had mild COVID-19 (a few samples of this study predate the infection). Cell type and time point are not known. The chain is built from TRBV18 and TRBJ2-5; no reliable D call. The CDR3 coding sequence is TGTGCCAGCTCACCAATAGAGAAGGTAGAGACCCAGTACTTC. This sequence encodes CASSPIEKVETQYF.